This T cell receptor beta chain is from a study of CD8+CD57+ T cells in acquired aplastic anemia. Germline loops: CDR1 SGHVS, CDR2 FNYEAQ. CDR3 size: 15 residues. The V gene end was trimmed by 5 bases and the J gene end by 6 bases; junction bases not matched to a gene: 6. The TCR beta profiling, which covered VDJ combination and CDR3 sequence, was carried out using genomic DNA as the template. TCRdb passed the reads through MiXCR, listing each CDR3 protein once. In the table there are 190,000 or so distinct CDR3 sequences, roughly 50% of which are singletons. By flow cytometry, patients selected for sequencing had shown an expansion of CD8+CD57+ cells.

The J gene is TRBJ2-1, the V gene TRBV7-6, with 11 bases aligning to TRBD2. The origin of this receptor is a human donor with aplastic anemia. The sequenced sample consisted of sorted CD4+, CD8+, or CD8+CD57+ T cells (not recorded which) from PBMCs. CDR3 region: CASSVLAGGGNEQFF. The CDR3 region has the DNA TGTGCCAGCAGCGTATTAGCGGGAGGGGGCAATGAGCAGTTCTTC.